This entry features one T cell receptor (beta chain) sequence. This record belongs to a study of pediatric ulcerative colitis. The rectum was sampled with one to two pinch biopsies at colonoscopy. Produced via immunoSEQ multiplex PCR; TCRdb's table is partial and in-frame only. The sample consists of about 36,000 clones, less than 80% of them appearing once. Germline CDR1 WSHSY, CDR2 SAAADI. Trimming removed 7 bases at V and 0 bases at J, with 16 bases between. The CDR3 covers 15 residues. The sequence was obtained from a boy younger than 18 with moderate ulcerative colitis. The specimen sequenced was gut tissue. V and J are TRBV10-2 and TRBJ2-7, with D tentatively TRBD1 (5 bases). CDR3 nucleotides: TGCGCCAGCAACCCGGCACAGGTTAGCTCCTACGAGCAGTACTTC. Its translation: CASNPAQVSSYEQYF.